The 18 T cell receptor beta chains listed next were all sequenced from one sample in a study of T cell responses to AZD1222 COVID-19 vaccine. Libraries were prepared by immunoSEQ multiplex PCR; TCRdb keeps only in-frame clonotypes and omits some of them. The table lists approximately 80,000 clones, 80% to 90% of them singletons, with roughly 31% in the top ten. Source: peripheral blood, taken on day 0 of AZD1222 vaccination. All receptors come from an adult in good health.

V usage is TRBV27 and J usage is TRBJ2-3; maybe TRBD1 (6 bases). CDR3 length equals 15 residues. Deletions cut 4 bases from V and 0 bases from J, with 11 bases between. CDR1 MNHEY and CDR2 SMNVEV come from the germline V gene (reference sequence). Written as DNA, the CDR3 is TGTGCCAGCAGTTCCCGGACAGCTAGCACAGATACGCAGTATTTT. It encodes CASSSRTASTDTQYF.

V usage is TRBV9 and J usage is TRBJ2-7; D is perhaps TRBD1 (6 bases). The CDR3 length is 15 residues. The ends were cut back, 2 bases at V and 6 bases at J, with 18 bases in the middle. CDR1 and CDR2 from the germline V gene are SGDLS and YYNGEE. In DNA form, the CDR3 reads TGTGCCAGCAGCGTCTATGATGAACAGGGACGCGAGCAGTACTTC. Its protein is CASSVYDEQGREQYF.

The V and J genes are TRBV24-1 and TRBJ2-1; 10 positions agree with TRBD2. Germline V gene sequence: CDR1 KGHDR, CDR2 SFDVKD. Unmatched junction bases numbered 2, after V lost 3 bases and J lost 1 base. This CDR3 has 16 amino acids. CDR3 residues: CATSDGLAESYNEQFF. For the CDR3, the DNA is TGTGCCACCAGTGATGGACTAGCGGAATCCTACAATGAGCAGTTCTTC.

The genes are TRBV2 and TRBJ2-5, with a possible D match to TRBD1 (6 bases). V was pared by 5 bases and J by 4 bases, with 11 bases between. The CDR3 contains 13 residues. Germline V gives CDR1 SNHLY, CDR2 FYNNEI. The chain's CDR3 is CASSRNRAETQYF. CDR3 DNA sequence: TGTGCCAGCAGTCGAAACAGGGCAGAGACCCAGTACTTC.

The chain links TRBV3-1 (or the pseudogene TRBV3-2) to TRBJ2-2; 8 nucleotides line up with TRBD2. V shed 4 bases and J 2 bases; nucleotides not matched to a gene: 6. Germline V gene data show CDR1 as LGHDT and CDR2 as YNNKEL (reference sequence). The CDR3 length is 16 residues. The CDR3 sequence: CASSRRTSHNTGELFF. Written as DNA, the CDR3 is TGTGCCAGCAGCCGACGGACTAGCCATAACACCGGGGAGCTGTTTTTT.

The rearrangement uses TRBV5-8 and TRBJ1-5; 10 bases line up with TRBD1. Trimming took 4 bases from V and 12 from J; bases not matched to a gene: 4. This CDR3 region has 12 residues. Per the germline V gene, CDR1 is SGHTS and CDR2 is YDEGEE. CDR3 sequence: CASSPDRGIQHF. CDR3 bases: TGTGCCAGCAGCCCGGACAGGGGGATCCAGCATTTT. Filled out from reference TRBV5-8 and TRBJ1-5, the complete variable domain reads EAGVTQSPTHLIKTRGQQATLRCSPISGHTSVYWYQQALGLGLQFLLWYDEGEERNRGNFPPRFSGRQFPNYSSELNVNALELEDSALYLCASSPDRGIQHFGDGTRLSIL.

This sequence joins TRBV2 and TRBJ2-5, with 14 bases identical to TRBD2. The CDR3 is 15 residues long. Germline CDR1 is SNHLY and CDR2 is FYNNEI. V gave up 5 bases and J gave up 2 bases; unmatched junction bases: 1. As DNA, the CDR3 is TGTGCCAGCAGTAGACTAGCGGGGGGGCAAGAGACCCAGTACTTC. Protein product: CASSRLAGGQETQYF.

The V and J genes are TRBV7-9 and TRBJ2-1; possibly TRBD1 for D (5 bases). V gave up 1 base and J gave up 6 bases, with 10 bases separating them. In germline, CDR1 is SEHNR, CDR2 FQNEAQ (reference sequence). CDR3 length equals 14 residues. The CDR3 sequence: CASSLGAGFNEQFF. The CDR3 region has the DNA TGTGCCAGCAGCTTAGGAGCAGGGTTCAATGAGCAGTTCTTC. Full variable domain (rest looked up from reference TRBV7-9 and TRBJ2-1): DTGVSQNPRHKITKRGQNVTFRCDPISEHNRLYWYRQTLGQGPEFLTYFQNEAQLEKSRLLSDRFSAERPKGSFSTLEIQRTEQGDSAMYLCASSLGAGFNEQFFGPGTRLTVL.

CDR3 residues: CASINRGSRSTDTQYF. DNA of the CDR3: TGTGCCAGTATCAACAGGGGTTCCCGTAGCACAGATACGCAGTATTTT. This sequence joins TRBV19 and TRBJ2-3; the match to TRBD1 covers 7 bases. V shed 7 bases and J 0 bases; nucleotides not matched to a gene: 10. The CDR3 sequence is 16 residues long. Germline V gene data show CDR1 as LNHDA and CDR2 as SQIVND (reference sequence).

This clone was picked up a small number of times. J is TRBJ1-1 and V is TRBV28; TRBD1 matches 11 bases. Germline CDR1 and CDR2: MDHEN and SYDVKM. The CDR3 consists of 21 residues. V lost 3 bases to trimming and J lost 3 bases; unmatched junction nucleotides: 21. The CDR3 sequence is CASSLLWTGGAGIGVDTEAFF. CDR3 DNA: TGTGCCAGCAGTTTGCTGTGGACAGGGGGCGCGGGAATCGGGGTGGACACTGAAGCTTTCTTT.

This sequence joins TRBV13 and TRBJ2-1; TRBD2 might be the D (5 bases). CDR1 and CDR2 from the germline V gene are PRHDT and FYEKMQ (reference sequence). Deletions cut 4 bases from V and 9 bases from J, with 13 bases between. CDR3 length: 13 amino acids. The CDR3 loop is CASSSGNWGEQFF. Here the CDR3 DNA reads TGTGCCAGCAGCTCGGGGAATTGGGGTGAGCAGTTCTTC.

The chain links TRBV5-1 to TRBJ2-3; 8 positions agree with TRBD1. The germline V gene has CDR1 SGHRS and CDR2 YFSETQ. The length of the CDR3 is 17 residues. Trimming cost V 3 bases and J 1 base; bases outside gene matches: 10. The CDR3 loop is CASSSRPPGQGTDTQYF. CDR3 in DNA: TGCGCCAGCAGCTCTAGACCTCCGGGACAGGGCACAGATACGCAGTATTTT.

The chain has TRBV5-1 and TRBJ2-3; maybe TRBD2 (6 bases). Germline V gene sequence: CDR1 SGHRS, CDR2 YFSETQ. This CDR3 has 17 amino acids. The V end was cut by 0 bases, the J end by 0 bases, with 14 bases between. CDR3 DNA sequence: TGCGCCAGCAGCTTGGTGCTAGCGAGTACTAGCACAGATACGCAGTATTTT. Amino acids: CASSLVLASTSTDTQYF. Full variable domain (outside the CDR3, taken from reference TRBV5-1 and TRBJ2-3): KAGVTQTPRYLIKTRGQQVTLSCSPISGHRSVSWYQQTPGQGLQFLFEYFSETQRNKGNFPGRFSGRQFSNSRSEMNVSTLELGDSALYLCASSLVLASTSTDTQYFGPGTRLTVL.

This chain links TRBV18 with TRBJ2-3; D is uncertain. The V end was cut by 1 base, the J end by 0 bases, with 5 bases between. The length of the CDR3 is 14 residues. Per the germline V gene, CDR1 is KGHSH and CDR2 is LQKENI. This CDR3 is CASSPQASTDTQYF. The DNA of the CDR3 is TGTGCCAGCTCACCACAGGCCAGCACAGATACGCAGTATTTT.

Here the CDR3 reads CASSNVAGEYNEQFF. In DNA, the CDR3 is TGTGCCAGCAGTAACGTAGCGGGGGAATACAATGAGCAGTTCTTC. V gene TRBV6-4 combines with J gene TRBJ2-1; 9 bases are shared with TRBD2. The CDR3 contains 15 residues. The germline V gene has CDR1 MRHNA and CDR2 SNTAGT. Trimming cost V 5 bases and J 4 bases; bases outside gene matches: 6.

The chain has TRBV14 and TRBJ2-7; D tentatively reads TRBD1 or TRBD2 (5 bases each). Germline V lookup: CDR1 SGHDN, CDR2 FVKESK. The CDR3 contains 18 residues. The V gene lost 4 bases and the J gene lost 0 bases, with 22 bases spanning the gap. The CDR3 region is CASSPFMITGPSSYEQYF. The CDR3 DNA follows: TGTGCCAGCAGCCCTTTTATGATAACGGGACCGAGCTCCTACGAGCAGTACTTC.

The rearrangement uses TRBV5-6 and TRBJ1-6; D possibly corresponds to TRBD1 (6 bases). Germline-derived CDR1 and CDR2 are SGHDT and YYEEEE. Trimming cost V 1 base and J 6 bases, with 8 bases left between them. This CDR3 has 14 residues. The DNA of the CDR3 is TGTGCCAGCAGCTTGAGACAGGCTAATTCACCCCTCCACTTT. Residues: CASSLRQANSPLHF.

The chain couples TRBV2 to TRBJ2-7; D perhaps matches TRBD2 (5 bases). There are 16 residues in the CDR3. Trimming cost V 6 bases and J 1 base, with 19 bases left between them. Germline V gives CDR1 SNHLY, CDR2 FYNNEI. The DNA for the CDR3 is TGTGCCAGCAGGCTCGACCGGGCCGGAGGATCCTACGAGCAGTACTTC. This sequence encodes CASRLDRAGGSYEQYF.